Listed here is a single T cell receptor beta chain. Antigen specificity is unknown. At one end the junction does not follow the germline gene, possibly because of a read error. The data were taken from a study of tumor and adjacent non-tumor tissue in lung cancer. The overall study: There were around 11 adenocarcinoma, a couple of squamous cell carcinoma and 1 small cell lung cancer cases. Broader study findings: Significantly higher TCR diversity was found in tumor than normal lung. Top 100 clones took a larger repertoire share in normal lung.

Three rounds of nested PCR, following a modified ARM-PCR protocol, produced the TCRbeta library. TCRdb re-called the multiplex PCR reads with MiXCR, one entry per CDR3 protein. This table has over 100,000 distinct CDR3 sequences, roughly 77% appearing once. This sample's RNA came from whole unsorted tissue. Germline values: CDR1 SGHNT, CDR2 YENEEA. This CDR3 comprises 16 residues. The chain joins TRBV11-3 to TRBJ2-7, with a tentative D call TRBD1 (6 bases). The receptor's source is a woman aged 60-75 years with non-small cell lung cancer. Sequenced material: lung tumor tissue. The CDR3 nucleotides read TGTGCCAGCAGCTTAGGACAGGACCGGGTCCTCTACGAACAGTACTTC. Residues: CASSLGQDRVLYEQYF.